This T cell receptor beta chain was observed in a study of blood T cell repertoires in COVID-19. The V gene's germline CDR1 is LNHDA and CDR2 SQIVND (reference sequence). Trimming took 0 bases from V and 9 from J, leaving 15 bases between them. The CDR3 runs to 15 residues. Sequencing used immunoSEQ multiplex PCR; TCRdb keeps in-frame clones, though not all of them. The sample has 200,000 to 250,000 clones, approximately 86% seen once. The sequencing input was peripheral blood. The V call is TRBV19, the J call TRBJ1-5; D call uncertain. The receptor comes from a woman younger than 45 who had recovered from COVID-19. Here the CDR3 reads CASSIDYGGYAPQHF. CDR3 DNA: TGTGCCAGTAGTATAGATTATGGAGGTTATGCGCCCCAGCATTTT.